This TCR beta chain was identified during a study of blood T cell repertoires in COVID-19. This table comes from immunoSEQ multiplex PCR, and its TCRdb copy is limited to in-frame clones, with some not included. Here the sample spans under 250,000 clones, around three quarters being singletons. Germline values: CDR1 MDHEN, CDR2 SYDVKM. The CDR3 is 12 residues long. V lost 3 bases to trimming and J lost 3 bases, with 5 bases between them. The TCR was taken from a woman aged 65 to 85 with acute or convalescent COVID-19. This chain joins TRBV28 and TRBJ1-2; no definite D call. Sequencing used peripheral blood. DNA of the CDR3: TGTGCCAGCAGTTTCCCCGACTATGGCTACACCTTC. Translating gives CASSFPDYGYTF.